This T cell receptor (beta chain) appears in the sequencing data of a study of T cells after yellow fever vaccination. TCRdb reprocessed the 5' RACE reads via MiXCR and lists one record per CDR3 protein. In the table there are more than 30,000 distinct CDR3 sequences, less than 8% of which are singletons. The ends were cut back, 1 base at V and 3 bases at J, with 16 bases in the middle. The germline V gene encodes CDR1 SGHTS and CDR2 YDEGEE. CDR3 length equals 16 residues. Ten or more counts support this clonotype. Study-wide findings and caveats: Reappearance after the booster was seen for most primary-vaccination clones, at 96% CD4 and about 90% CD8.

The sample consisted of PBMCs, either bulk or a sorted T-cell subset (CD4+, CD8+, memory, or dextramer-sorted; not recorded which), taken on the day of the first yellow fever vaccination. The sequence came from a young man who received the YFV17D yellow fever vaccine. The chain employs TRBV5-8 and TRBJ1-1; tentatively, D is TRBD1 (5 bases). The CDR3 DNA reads TGTGCCAGCAGCTTGCGGCCAGGGTCATCTCACACTGAAGCTTTCTTT. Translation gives CASSLRPGSSHTEAFF.